These 16 T cell receptor beta chains were sequenced from one sample in a study of T cell changes during pregnancy in multiple sclerosis. Method: immunoSEQ multiplex PCR; TCRdb's copy keeps in-frame clones and lacks some. This table holds 40,000 to 50,000 clones, 89% found once. This sample comprised CD4+ T cells from peripheral blood mononuclear cells, obtained in the first trimester of pregnancy. The source is a female donor with multiple sclerosis, enrolled in a pregnancy study.

The V gene is TRBV19, the J gene TRBJ2-6, with D possibly being TRBD1 (5 bases). Germline CDR1 is LNHDA and CDR2 is SQIVND (reference sequence). V shed 6 bases and J shed 6 bases, with 15 bases lying between them. The CDR3 has 15 amino acids. The CDR3: CASRTRDRVANVLTF. CDR3 nucleotides: TGTGCCAGTAGGACCAGGGATCGGGTGGCCAACGTCCTGACTTTC.

The chain carries TRBV28 and TRBJ1-5; D may be TRBD1 (6 bases). Germline V CDR1 and CDR2: MDHEN, SYDVKM. Trimming took 3 bases from V and 4 from J, leaving 13 bases between them. The CDR3 loop spans 15 amino acids. In DNA, the CDR3 is TGTGCCAGCAGTTTTCCAGGGGCTAAAAATCAGCCCCAGCATTTT. As protein: CASSFPGAKNQPQHF.

The V call is TRBV28, the J call TRBJ2-2; 8 bases line up with TRBD2. The V gene's germline CDR1 is MDHEN and CDR2 SYDVKM. The CDR3 runs 17 residues. V shed 10 bases and J 2 bases; nucleotides not matched to a gene: 15. CDR3 sequence: CAIEGWRAGGNTGELFF. The CDR3 nucleotides are TGTGCCATCGAAGGTTGGAGGGCGGGAGGAAACACCGGGGAGCTGTTTTTT.

J is TRBJ2-2 and V is TRBV6-5; D not certain. The length of the CDR3 is 15 residues. CDR1 is MNHEY, CDR2 SVGAGI, per germline. V was trimmed by 0 bases and J by 5 bases, leaving 10 bases between them. The CDR3 sequence is CASSYSPDWTGELFF. The CDR3 region has the DNA TGTGCCAGCAGTTACTCCCCAGACTGGACCGGGGAGCTGTTTTTT.

Here the CDR3 reads CASSEGAGGPYEQYF. CDR3 DNA sequence: TGTGCCAGCAGTGAAGGGGCGGGAGGGCCCTACGAGCAGTACTTC. This chain links TRBV6-1 with TRBJ2-7; 9 bases map to TRBD2. The CDR3 is made up of 15 amino acids. Unmatched junction bases numbered 3, after V lost 1 base and J lost 2 bases. CDR1 and CDR2 (germline): MNHNS, SASEGT.

The chain links TRBV28 to TRBJ1-5; a possible D gene is TRBD1 (5 bases). Trimming removed 5 bases from V and 7 bases from J, with 21 bases in between. This CDR3 spans 16 amino acids. CDR1 and CDR2 from the germline V gene are MDHEN and SYDVKM. This chain's CDR3 is CASSPPTTVTRQPQHF. The CDR3 DNA follows: TGTGCCAGCAGTCCACCCACGACAGTTACAAGACAGCCCCAGCATTTT.

The V call is TRBV14, the J call TRBJ1-2; D is possibly TRBD1 (6 bases). The CDR3 runs to 13 residues. V lost 6 bases and J 1 base, leaving 9 bases between the germline ends. Germline V CDR1 and CDR2: SGHDN, FVKESK. The DNA of the CDR3 is TGTGCCAGCAGTCGGACAGATAACTATGGCTACACCTTC. This codes for CASSRTDNYGYTF.

This clone appeared a single time. The rearrangement uses TRBV14 and TRBJ1-2, with 7 bases fitting TRBD1. Trimming at V came to 1 base and at J to 2 bases, leaving 4 bases not matched to a gene. The CDR3 has 15 residues. Germline V CDR1 and CDR2: SGHDN, FVKESK. The CDR3 DNA follows: TGTGCCAGCAGCCAAGGACAGGGAGGAAACTATGGCTACACCTTC. This encodes CASSQGQGGNYGYTF.

The chain uses TRBV30 and TRBJ1-4; 7 positions agree with TRBD1. Germline V gene lookup returns CDR1 GTSNPN and CDR2 SVGIG (reference sequence). The CDR3 sequence is 16 residues long. The junction had 8 bases not matched to a gene; V was cut back by 3 bases and J by 1 base. Here the CDR3 reads CAWSGGTGVTNEKLFF. As DNA, the CDR3 is TGTGCCTGGAGCGGAGGAACAGGGGTAACTAATGAAAAACTGTTTTTT.

V and J are TRBV28 and TRBJ1-5; D is ambiguous. Between the trimmed V and J ends, which lost 6 bases and 0 bases, there was a span of 12 bases. Germline loops: CDR1 MDHEN, CDR2 SYDVKM. The CDR3 extends over 15 amino acids. The CDR3 region has the DNA TGTGCCAGCAGGCCCGGTGGTTATAGCAATCAGCCCCAGCATTTT. Its translation: CASRPGGYSNQPQHF.

The CDR3: CASSLMGQGAGNTIYF. The CDR3 DNA reads TGTGCCAGCAGTTTAATGGGCCAGGGGGCCGGAAACACCATATATTTT. V usage is TRBV28 and J usage is TRBJ1-3; 8 bases map to TRBD1. CDR3 size: 16 residues. J was trimmed by 4 bases and V by 2 bases; bases with no gene match: 7. CDR1 and CDR2 from the germline V gene are MDHEN and SYDVKM.

The chain carries TRBV29-1 and TRBJ2-3; TRBD2 might be the D (6 bases). This CDR3 has 13 amino acids. The ends were cut back, 7 bases at V and 3 bases at J, with 14 bases in the middle. Germline CDR1 reads SQVTM; CDR2 reads ANQGSEA. The CDR3 spells CSDSAGGTDTQYF. As DNA, the CDR3 is TGCAGCGATTCAGCGGGCGGGACAGATACGCAGTATTTT.

This clone showed up just once. The chain recombines TRBV7-9 with TRBJ1-4; 7 nucleotides line up with TRBD1. Germline V gene lookup returns CDR1 SEHNR and CDR2 FQNEAQ (reference sequence). Trimming cost V 5 bases and J 7 bases; bases outside gene matches: 7. The CDR3 has 14 amino acids. CDR3 nucleotides: TGTGCCAGCAGCCTAGACAGGGTGGGTGAAAAACTGTTTTTT. Its protein product is CASSLDRVGEKLFF.

Here the CDR3 DNA reads TGTGCCAGCTCAAAAACTAGCGGCGAATACGAGCAGTACTTC. The encoded protein is CASSKTSGEYEQYF. The chain carries TRBV18 and TRBJ2-7; 8 nucleotides match TRBD2. The CDR3 runs to 14 residues. Trimming took 5 bases from V and 4 from J; bases not matched to a gene: 7. CDR1 is KGHSH and CDR2 is LQKENI in the germline V gene.

The CDR3 coding sequence is TGTGCCAGCCGACCGGGGGGGCGTCGCATCTACGAGCAGTACTTC. Protein sequence: CASRPGGRRIYEQYF. This sequence joins TRBV27 and TRBJ2-7; 8 positions match TRBD2. The CDR3 length is 15 residues. The germline gives CDR1 MNHEY, CDR2 SMNVEV (reference sequence). V shed 8 bases and J 3 bases; nucleotides not matched to a gene: 12.

The chain employs TRBV6-4 and TRBJ2-5; 11 bases agree with TRBD2. The CDR3 has 18 amino acids. Germline-derived CDR1 and CDR2 are MRHNA and SNTAGT. The V and J ends lost 8 bases and 5 bases, in that order; junction bases with no gene match: 19. CDR3 sequence reads: CASYSWGLAGGSGETQYF. The DNA of the CDR3 is TGTGCCAGCTATTCTTGGGGGCTAGCGGGAGGCTCCGGGGAGACCCAGTACTTC.